These 15 T cell receptor beta chains were sequenced from one sample in a study of regulatory T cells in long-lasting Graves disease. The time point: newly diagnosed GD, antithyroid drugs for less than 3 months. Extracted PBMC RNA gave rise to the TCR library. iRepertoire HTBI primers and Arm-PCR of CDR3 regions built TCR beta libraries. TCRdb reprocessed the multiplex PCR reads with MiXCR, giving one entry per CDR3 protein. The repertoire has fewer than 350,000 distinct CDR3 sequences, over 15% of them found once; the top ten carry about 36%. The material sequenced was peripheral blood mononuclear cells (PBMCs), taken at new diagnosis, from a patient treated with antithyroid drugs. The receptors originated from a female donor with Graves disease.

In its sample, this clonotype was seen many times. V and J are TRBV7-9 and TRBJ1-5; D possibly corresponds to TRBD1 (5 bases). Germline CDR1 and CDR2: SEHNR and FQNEAQ (reference sequence). The CDR3 runs to 17 residues. V lost 4 bases to trimming and J lost 2 bases, with 18 bases between them. The CDR3 sequence: CASSSFPRGAGNQPQHF. The CDR3 bases are TGTGCCAGCAGCTCATTCCCGAGGGGCGCCGGCAATCAGCCCCAGCATTTT.

There are many counts of this clonotype. V gene TRBV7-9 combines with J gene TRBJ2-2; possibly TRBD1 for D (6 bases). Trimming stripped 4 bases from V and 1 base from J, with 10 bases between. Germline CDR1 is SEHNR and CDR2 is FQNEAQ (reference sequence). The length of the CDR3 is 15 residues. The CDR3 sequence is CASSSRGKNTGELFF. Written as DNA, the CDR3 is TGTGCCAGCAGCTCGAGGGGGAAGAACACCGGGGAGCTGTTTTTT.

This clonotype showed up many times. V usage is TRBV10-3 and J usage is TRBJ1-1; D perhaps matches TRBD1 (6 bases). V lost 6 bases and J lost 0, with 20 bases in between. CDR3 length: 17 residues. CDR1 is ENHRY, CDR2 SYGVKD, per germline. CDR3 amino acids: CAISGGLGKTMNTEAFF. CDR3 coding DNA: TGTGCCATCAGCGGGGGGCTTGGCAAGACCATGAACACTGAAGCTTTCTTT.

Ten or more counts support this clonotype. The rearrangement links TRBV5-4 to TRBJ2-2; 8 nucleotides line up with TRBD1. CDR3 size: 16 residues. Germline-derived CDR1 and CDR2 are SGHNT and YYREEE (reference sequence). V was pared by 5 bases and J by 2 bases, with 8 bases of the junction left unmatched. CDR3 amino acids: CASSMGAGGNTGELFF. DNA of the CDR3: TGTGCCAGCAGTATGGGGGCAGGGGGCAACACCGGGGAGCTGTTTTTT.

This clonotype has only a few counts. V and J are TRBV19 and TRBJ2-7; 11 nucleotides line up with TRBD2. J lost 0 bases, V lost 3 bases, and 1 base had no gene match. Germline assignment: CDR1 LNHDA and CDR2 SQIVND (reference sequence). The CDR3 runs 15 residues. This CDR3 is CASSIGLAGSYEQYF. DNA for the CDR3: TGTGCCAGTAGTATCGGACTAGCGGGCTCCTACGAGCAGTACTTC.

A single count supports this clonotype. A far larger clone is only one base removed, so a read error is likely. The chain combines TRBV11-3 with TRBJ1-1; D ambiguous. The CDR3 has 14 residues. Between the trimmed V and J ends, which lost 8 bases and 1 base, there was a span of 14 bases. The germline V gene encodes CDR1 SGHNT and CDR2 YENEEA. CDR3 nucleotides: TGTGCCAGCGGCCAAGAGCTGCGGAACACTGAAGCTTTCTTT. Encoded protein: CASGQELRNTEAFF.

Details on this clonotype: It may be a read error: a sequence one base away is much more abundant. The V gene is TRBV28, the J gene TRBJ2-7, with 7 nucleotides matching TRBD2. This CDR3 has 16 amino acids. V shed 5 bases and J 2 bases; nucleotides not matched to a gene: 12. Germline CDR1 reads MDHEN; CDR2 reads SYDVKM. In nucleotides, the CDR3 is TGTGCCAGCAGTACCGTGGGGAGGGGAGGCCCCTACGAGCAGTACTTC. Translating gives CASSTVGRGGPYEQYF.

As concerns this clonotype: A much larger clone differs by one base, so this may be a read error. The chain carries TRBV24-1 and TRBJ2-1, with 12 bases aligning to TRBD2. This CDR3 is 17 amino acids long. The germline CDR1 and CDR2 sequences are KGHDR and SFDVKD. The DNA of the CDR3 is TGTGTCACCAGTGATTTCAGACTAGCGGGAGCGTTCGGGGAGCAGTTCTTC. This sequence encodes CVTSDFRLAGAFGEQFF.

The table lists this clonotype with many counts. The chain couples TRBV7-9 to TRBJ2-7, with a possible D match to TRBD2 (6 bases). Germline V CDR1 and CDR2: SEHNR, FQNEAQ (reference sequence). There are 15 residues in the CDR3. Trimming left V 4 bases short and J 4 bases short, with 17 bases between. The CDR3 is CASSSPAGEDYEQYF. The CDR3 coding sequence is TGTGCCAGCAGCTCCCCCGCCGGGGAGGATTACGAGCAGTACTTC.

This sequence joins TRBV12-3 or TRBV12-4 and TRBJ2-1; 8 nucleotides match TRBD2. The CDR3 has 17 amino acids. The V and J ends lost 2 bases and 3 bases, in that order; junction bases with no gene match: 9. CDR3 in amino acids: CASSLIPGLAIYNEQFF. The CDR3 coding sequence is TGTGCCAGCAGTTTAATCCCCGGACTAGCTATCTACAATGAGCAGTTCTTC.

This clonotype has ten or more counts. The chain carries TRBV2 and TRBJ2-2; D may be TRBD2 (7 bases). Germline-derived CDR1 and CDR2 are SNHLY and FYNNEI. V lost 7 bases and J lost 7, with 25 bases in between. The CDR3 consists of 17 residues. CDR3 protein: CASTRSGGGRNHGELFF. CDR3 bases: TGTGCCAGCACCCGCAGTGGGGGCGGGAGAAACCACGGGGAGCTGTTTTTT. Full variable domain (missing parts from reference TRBV2 and TRBJ2-2): EPEVTQTPSHQVTQMGQEVILRCVPISNHLYFYWYRQILGQKVEFLVSFYNNEISEKSEIFDDQFSVERPDGSNFTLKIRSTKLEDSAMYFCASTRSGGGRNHGELFFGEGSRLTVL.

The gene calls are TRBV28 and TRBJ1-2; no definite D call. The CDR3 contains 14 residues. The V gene's germline CDR1 is MDHEN and CDR2 SYDVKM. Trimming cost V 2 bases and J 8 bases, with 15 bases left between them. CDR3 bases: TGTGCCAGCAGTTTAACGGGATCATCGGACGGCTACACCTTC. Protein product: CASSLTGSSDGYTF.

The chain employs TRBV20-1 and TRBJ2-7; TRBD2 agrees at 12 bases. This CDR3 spans 16 amino acids. Germline V gene lookup returns CDR1 DFQATT and CDR2 SNEGSKA (reference sequence). V was pared by 0 bases and J by 6 bases, with 9 bases of the junction left unmatched. The CDR3 spells CSARDSSGRAGGEQYF. As DNA, the CDR3 is TGCAGTGCTAGAGATTCTAGCGGGAGGGCCGGGGGCGAGCAGTACTTC.

The V gene is TRBV2, the J gene TRBJ2-7; 9 bases match TRBD2. In germline, CDR1 is SNHLY, CDR2 FYNNEI. The CDR3 runs to 14 residues. With V trimmed by 4 bases and J by 7 bases, 8 bases remained unmatched. CDR3 protein: CASSGGRGRGEQYF. In nucleotides, the CDR3 is TGTGCCAGCAGTGGTGGTCGCGGGAGGGGGGAGCAGTACTTC.

The sample holds many counts of this clonotype. This chain joins TRBV6-5 and TRBJ2-7; 9 positions agree with TRBD2. CDR1 is MNHEY, CDR2 SVGAGI, per germline. The CDR3 is 17 residues long. Trimming took 4 bases from V and 3 from J; bases not matched to a gene: 13. CDR3 in DNA: TGTGCCAGCAGTTCCCCGACGAAAACTAGCGGGCGCTACGAGCAGTACTTC. Amino acids: CASSSPTKTSGRYEQYF.